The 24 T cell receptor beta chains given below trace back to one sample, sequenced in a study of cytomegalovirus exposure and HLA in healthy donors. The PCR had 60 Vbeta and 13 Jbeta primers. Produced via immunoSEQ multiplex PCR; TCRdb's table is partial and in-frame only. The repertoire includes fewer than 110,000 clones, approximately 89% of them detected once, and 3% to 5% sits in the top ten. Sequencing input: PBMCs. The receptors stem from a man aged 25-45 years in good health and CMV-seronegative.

The CDR3 sequence: CSVVLGLSLNTGELFF. DNA of the CDR3: TGCAGCGTTGTTCTTGGTCTATCCCTGAACACCGGGGAGCTGTTTTTT. J is TRBJ2-2 and V is TRBV29-1; D is unclear. The CDR3 loop spans 16 amino acids. Germline loops: CDR1 SQVTM, CDR2 ANQGSEA. V gave up 4 bases and J gave up 1 base, with 16 bases separating them.

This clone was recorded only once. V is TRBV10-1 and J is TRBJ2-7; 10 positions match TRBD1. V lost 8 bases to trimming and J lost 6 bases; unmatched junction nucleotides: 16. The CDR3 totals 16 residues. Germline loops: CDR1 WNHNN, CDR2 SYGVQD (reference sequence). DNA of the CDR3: TGCGCCAGCCCTCACACCGGGACAGGGGATGCCGGCGAGCAGTACTTC. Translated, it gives CASPHTGTGDAGEQYF.

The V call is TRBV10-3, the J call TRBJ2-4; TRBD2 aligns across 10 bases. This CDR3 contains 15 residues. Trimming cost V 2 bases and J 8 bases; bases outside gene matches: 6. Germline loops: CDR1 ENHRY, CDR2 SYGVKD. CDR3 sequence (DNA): TGTGCCATCAGTGAGAAGCGGGAGGGCGGGGACATTCAGTACTTC. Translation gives CAISEKREGGDIQYF.

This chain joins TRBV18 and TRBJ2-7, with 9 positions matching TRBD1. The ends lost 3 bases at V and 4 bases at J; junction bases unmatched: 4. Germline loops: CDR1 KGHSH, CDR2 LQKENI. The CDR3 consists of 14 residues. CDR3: CASSPGTGFYEQYF. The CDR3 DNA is TGTGCCAGCTCACCCGGGACAGGGTTTTACGAGCAGTACTTC. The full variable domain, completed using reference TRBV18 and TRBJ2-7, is NAGVMQNPRHLVRRRGQEARLRCSPMKGHSHVYWYRQLPEEGLKFMVYLQKENIIDESGMPKERFSAEFPKEGPSILRIQQVVRGDSAAYFCASSPGTGFYEQYFGPGTRLTVT.

The CDR3: CAISESISEQFF. CDR3 coding DNA: TGTGCCATCAGTGAGTCGATCAGTGAGCAGTTCTTC. The rearrangement uses TRBV10-3 and TRBJ2-1; D gene unclear. CDR3 size: 12 residues. Looked up from germline, CDR1 is ENHRY and CDR2 is SYGVKD. The ends were cut back, 0 bases at V and 9 bases at J, with 6 bases in the middle.

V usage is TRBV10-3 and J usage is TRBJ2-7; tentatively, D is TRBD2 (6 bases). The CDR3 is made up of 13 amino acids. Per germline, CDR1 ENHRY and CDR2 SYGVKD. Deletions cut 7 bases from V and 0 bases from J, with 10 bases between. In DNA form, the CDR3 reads TGTGCCATCATGGAGGGGAGCTCCTACGAGCAGTACTTC. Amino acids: CAIMEGSSYEQYF.

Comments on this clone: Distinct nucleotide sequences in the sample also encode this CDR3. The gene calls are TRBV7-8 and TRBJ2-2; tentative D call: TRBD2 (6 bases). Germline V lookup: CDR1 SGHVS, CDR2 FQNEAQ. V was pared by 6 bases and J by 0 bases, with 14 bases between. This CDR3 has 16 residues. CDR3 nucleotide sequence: TGTGCCAGCAGTCCGCGGGGCGGGTCGAACACCGGGGAGCTGTTTTTT. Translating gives CASSPRGGSNTGELFF.

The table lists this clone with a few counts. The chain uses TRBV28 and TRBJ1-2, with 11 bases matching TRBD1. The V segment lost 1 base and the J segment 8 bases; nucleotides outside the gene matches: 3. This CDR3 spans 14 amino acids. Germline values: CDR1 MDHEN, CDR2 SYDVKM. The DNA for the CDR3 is TGTGCCAGCAGTTTATTGGGACAGGGGGGCGGCTACACCTTC. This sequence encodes CASSLLGQGGGYTF.

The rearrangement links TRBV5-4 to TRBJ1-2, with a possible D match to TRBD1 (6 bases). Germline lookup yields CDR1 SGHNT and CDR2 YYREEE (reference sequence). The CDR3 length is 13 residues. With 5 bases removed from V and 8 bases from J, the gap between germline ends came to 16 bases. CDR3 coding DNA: TGTGCCAGCAGTACCACAGGGATGGGGGGCTACACCTTC. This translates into CASSTTGMGGYTF.

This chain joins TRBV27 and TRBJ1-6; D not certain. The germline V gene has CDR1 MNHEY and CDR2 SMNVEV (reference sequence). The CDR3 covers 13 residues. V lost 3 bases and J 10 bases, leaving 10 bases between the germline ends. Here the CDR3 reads CASSFRSKSPLHF. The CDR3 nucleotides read TGTGCCAGCAGTTTTCGGTCCAAATCACCCCTCCACTTT.

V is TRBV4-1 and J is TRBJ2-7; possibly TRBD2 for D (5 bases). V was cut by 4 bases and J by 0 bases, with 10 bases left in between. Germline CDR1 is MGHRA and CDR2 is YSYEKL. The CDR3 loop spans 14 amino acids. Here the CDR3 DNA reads TGCGCCAGCAGCCTGGTCCGGGGCTCCTACGAGCAGTACTTC. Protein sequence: CASSLVRGSYEQYF.

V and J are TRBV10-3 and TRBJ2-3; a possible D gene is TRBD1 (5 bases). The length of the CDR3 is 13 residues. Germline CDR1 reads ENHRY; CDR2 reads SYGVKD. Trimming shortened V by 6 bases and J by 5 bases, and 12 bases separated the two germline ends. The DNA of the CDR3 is TGTGCCATCAGCGGCCAGGGTGGAGATACGCAGTATTTT. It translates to CAISGQGGDTQYF.

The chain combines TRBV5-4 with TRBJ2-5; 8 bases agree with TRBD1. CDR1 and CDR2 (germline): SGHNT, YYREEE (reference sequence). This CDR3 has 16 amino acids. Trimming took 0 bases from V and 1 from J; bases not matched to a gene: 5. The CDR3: CASSLGDRRRQETQYF. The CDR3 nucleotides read TGTGCCAGCAGCTTGGGGGACAGGAGACGCCAAGAGACCCAGTACTTC.

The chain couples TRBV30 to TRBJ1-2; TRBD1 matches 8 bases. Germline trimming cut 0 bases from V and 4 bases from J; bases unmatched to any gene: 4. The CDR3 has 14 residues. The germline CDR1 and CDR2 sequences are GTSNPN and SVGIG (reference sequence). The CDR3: CAWSVQGAAYGYTF. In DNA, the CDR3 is TGTGCCTGGAGTGTTCAGGGGGCGGCCTATGGCTACACCTTC.

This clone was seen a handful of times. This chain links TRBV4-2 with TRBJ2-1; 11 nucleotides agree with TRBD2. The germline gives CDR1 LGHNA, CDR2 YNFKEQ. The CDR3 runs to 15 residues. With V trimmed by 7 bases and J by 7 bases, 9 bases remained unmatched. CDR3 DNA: TGTGCCAGCACCTTACTAGCGGGAGAAGTTAATGAGCAGTTCTTC. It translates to CASTLLAGEVNEQFF.

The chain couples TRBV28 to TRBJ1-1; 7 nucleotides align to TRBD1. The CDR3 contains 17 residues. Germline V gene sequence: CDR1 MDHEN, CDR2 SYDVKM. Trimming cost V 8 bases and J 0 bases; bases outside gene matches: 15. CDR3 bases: TGTGCCAGCCCTGGGCAGGGGGGAAAATTTATGAACACTGAAGCTTTCTTT. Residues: CASPGQGGKFMNTEAFF.

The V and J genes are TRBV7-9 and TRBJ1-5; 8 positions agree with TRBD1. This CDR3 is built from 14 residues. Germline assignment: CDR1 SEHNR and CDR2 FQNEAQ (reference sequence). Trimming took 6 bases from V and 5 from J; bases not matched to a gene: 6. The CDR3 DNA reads TGTGCCAGCAGTCCCGGGACAGGAGATCAGCCCCAGCATTTT. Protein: CASSPGTGDQPQHF.

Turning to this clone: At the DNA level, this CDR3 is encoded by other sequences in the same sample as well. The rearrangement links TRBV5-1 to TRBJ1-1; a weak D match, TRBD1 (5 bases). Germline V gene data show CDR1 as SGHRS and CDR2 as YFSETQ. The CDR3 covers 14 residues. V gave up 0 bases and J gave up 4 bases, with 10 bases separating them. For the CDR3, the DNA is TGCGCCAGCAGCTTGGGGCAGGGAGGCACTGAAGCTTTCTTT. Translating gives CASSLGQGGTEAFF.

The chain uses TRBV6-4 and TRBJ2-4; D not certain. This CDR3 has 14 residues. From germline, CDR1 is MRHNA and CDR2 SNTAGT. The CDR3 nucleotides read TGTGTCACCCCCCCGAGCATTAACAAAAACATTCAGTACTTC. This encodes CVTPPSINKNIQYF.

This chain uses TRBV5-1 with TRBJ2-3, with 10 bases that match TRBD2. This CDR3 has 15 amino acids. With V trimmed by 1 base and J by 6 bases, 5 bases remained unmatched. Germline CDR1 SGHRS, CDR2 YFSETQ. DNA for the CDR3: TGCGCCAGCAGCTTGTCTAGCGGGGGAGATGATACGCAGTATTTT. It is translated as CASSLSSGGDDTQYF. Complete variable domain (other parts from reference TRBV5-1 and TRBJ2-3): KAGVTQTPRYLIKTRGQQVTLSCSPISGHRSVSWYQQTPGQGLQFLFEYFSETQRNKGNFPGRFSGRQFSNSRSEMNVSTLELGDSALYLCASSLSSGGDDTQYFGPGTRLTVL.

CDR3 DNA sequence: TGTGCCAGTCGCTTTAGGAGATATGGCTACACCTTC. This gives the protein CASRFRRYGYTF. The gene calls are TRBV19 and TRBJ1-2; D is undetermined. Germline V CDR1 and CDR2: LNHDA, SQIVND (reference sequence). The CDR3 consists of 12 residues. The ends were cut back, 8 bases at V and 5 bases at J, with 12 bases in the middle.

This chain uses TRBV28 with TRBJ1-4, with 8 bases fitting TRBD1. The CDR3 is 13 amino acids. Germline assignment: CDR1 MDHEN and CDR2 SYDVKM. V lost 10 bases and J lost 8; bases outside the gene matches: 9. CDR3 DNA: TGTGCCACCCGGACAGGGATCGGCGAAAAACTGTTTTTT. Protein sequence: CATRTGIGEKLFF.

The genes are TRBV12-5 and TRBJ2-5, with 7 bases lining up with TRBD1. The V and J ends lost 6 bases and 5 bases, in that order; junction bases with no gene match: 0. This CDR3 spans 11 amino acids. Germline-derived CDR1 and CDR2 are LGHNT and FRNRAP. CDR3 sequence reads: CASGRGETQYF. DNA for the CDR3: TGTGCTAGTGGCAGGGGGGAGACCCAGTACTTC.

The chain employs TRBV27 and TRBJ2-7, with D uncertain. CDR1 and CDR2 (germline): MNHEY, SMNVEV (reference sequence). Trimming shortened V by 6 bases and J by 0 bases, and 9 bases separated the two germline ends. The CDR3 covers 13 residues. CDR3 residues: CASRADDSYEQYF. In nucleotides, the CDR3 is TGTGCCAGCAGGGCAGATGACTCCTACGAGCAGTACTTC.